A single TCR beta chain is shown here with its context. Its antigen remains unidentified. The record originates from a study of T cells expressing NK-cell markers. Study-wide results and limits: Evidence did not settle whether expanded NKG2C+ T cell clones targeted HCMV.

Per the germline V gene, CDR1 is MGHRA and CDR2 is YSYEKL. The CDR3 runs 14 residues. With the 5' RACE reads reprocessed, TCRdb shows one record per CDR3 protein and no DNA. This sample contains 150,000 or so distinct CDR3 sequences. This chain links TRBV4-1 with TRBJ2-7. The sequence came from a woman aged 45-65 years in good health. The sequencing sample was made of blood T cells: a sorted CD56 or NKG2C T cell subset, CD4+ or CD8+ T cells, or bulk PBMC T cells (not recorded which). CDR3 residues: CASSQVRLNYEQYF.